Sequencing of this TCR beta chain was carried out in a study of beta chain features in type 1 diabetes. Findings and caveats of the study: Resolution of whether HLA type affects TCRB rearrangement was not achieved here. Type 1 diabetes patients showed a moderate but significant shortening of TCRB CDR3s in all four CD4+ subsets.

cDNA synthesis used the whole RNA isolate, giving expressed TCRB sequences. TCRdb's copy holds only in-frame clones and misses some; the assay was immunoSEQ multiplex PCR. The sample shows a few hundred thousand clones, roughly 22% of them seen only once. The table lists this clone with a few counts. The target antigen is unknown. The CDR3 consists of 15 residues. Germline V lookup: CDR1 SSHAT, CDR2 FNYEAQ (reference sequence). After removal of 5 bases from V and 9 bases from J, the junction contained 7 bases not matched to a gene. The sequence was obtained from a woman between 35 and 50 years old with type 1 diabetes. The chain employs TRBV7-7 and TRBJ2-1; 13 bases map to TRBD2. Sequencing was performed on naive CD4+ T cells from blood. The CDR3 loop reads CASSPTSGRASEQFF. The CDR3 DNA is TGTGCCAGCAGCCCTACTAGCGGGAGGGCCAGTGAGCAGTTCTTC.